The TCR beta chain under discussion was sequenced for a study of T cell changes during pregnancy in multiple sclerosis (dated by TCRdb to the late 2010s). Broadly, across the study: Changes in the T cell repertoire over the course of pregnancy were examined in this study in women with multiple sclerosis.

Reading the germline V gene gives CDR1 MGHRA and CDR2 YSYEKL. V has 4 bases trimmed and J has 4 bases trimmed; junction bases matching no gene number 5. Reading from cysteine to phenylalanine, the CDR3 counts 15 amino acids. Here the CDR3 DNA is all that survives: 45 bases in frame from base 1. Receptor libraries were prepared by the immunoSEQ multiplex PCR assay. Drawn from immuneACCESS, this table holds only the in-frame rearrangements with V and J called that TCRdb kept. Clones are partly lost; checked studies trace under half to an unresolved V gene and leave the rest unexplained. This sample holds fewer than 50,000 clones; roughly 95% were observed only once. The ten largest clones take up around 0.3% of the sample. Concerning this clone itself: Which antigen it targets is not known. Within one base of it there is no much larger clone, and no base qualities were kept.

This TCR derives from a female donor with multiple sclerosis, enrolled in a pregnancy study. The sample was CD4+ T cells from peripheral blood mononuclear cells, taken in the third trimester of pregnancy. Here the chain combines TRBV4-1 and TRBJ2-5, with 11 junctional bases fitting TRBD2. CDR3 reads: CASSPTSGIRETQYF. The DNA is TGCGCCAGCAGCCCGACTAGCGGGATAAGAGAGACCCAGTACTTC.